A selection of T cell receptor beta chains follows, all from one sample in a study of T cell responses to AZD1222 COVID-19 vaccine. Only in-frame clones appear in the TCRdb table, and some are missing; sequencing was by immunoSEQ multiplex PCR. This table holds 120,000 or so clones, roughly nine tenths found once. The source material was peripheral blood, sampled on day 0 of AZD1222 vaccination. Source of these receptors: an adult in good health. Both conserved end residues are part of each CDR3. D genes are given only for firm matches. Expanded clones get a size class; other rows say once, few or many, or leave the size out.

.	TRBV7-3	.	TRBJ1-1	CASSSQGREAFF	TGTGCCAGCAGCTCTCAGGGGAGGGAAGCTTTCTTT
.	TRBV9	.	TRBJ2-1	CASSVELYNEQFF	TGTGCCAGCAGCGTAGAACTCTACAATGAGCAGTTCTTC
.	TRBV4-2	.	TRBJ2-5	CASSQPGPAETQYF	TGTGCCAGCAGCCAACCGGGACCCGCAGAGACCCAGTACTTC
.	TRBV5-1	.	TRBJ1-2	CASTYGHGAGYTF	TGCGCCAGCACCTATGGCCATGGGGCTGGCTACACCTTC
.	TRBV11-3	.	TRBJ1-5	CASSLGGPFGGNQPQHF	TGTGCCAGCAGCTTAGGGGGACCTTTTGGCGGCAATCAGCCCCAGCATTTT
.	TRBV6-5	.	TRBJ2-7	CASSYSTGLEQYF	TGTGCCAGCAGTTACTCGACCGGGCTCGAGCAGTACTTC
.	TRBV27	.	TRBJ1-2	CASSLDGGNYGYTF	TGTGCCAGCAGTTTAGATGGGGGGAACTATGGCTACACCTTC
once	TRBV6-1	TRBD1	TRBJ1-2	CASSDHRQGKNGYTF	TGTGCCAGCAGTGACCATCGACAGGGCAAAAATGGCTACACCTTC
.	TRBV7-8	.	TRBJ1-1	CASSLGGIGGLNTEAFF	TGTGCCAGCAGCTTAGGGGGGATTGGCGGTTTGAACACTGAAGCTTTCTTT
.	TRBV30	.	TRBJ2-3	CAWSVGLASTDTQYF	TGTGCCTGGAGTGTGGGGCTAGCAAGCACAGATACGCAGTATTTT
.	TRBV29-1	.	TRBJ1-4	CSVLLSEKLFF	TGCAGCGTTTTATTGAGTGAAAAACTGTTTTTT
.	TRBV19	TRBD1	TRBJ1-4	CASSSLGTDAEKLFF	TGTGCCAGTAGTAGCCTTGGGACAGACGCGGAAAAACTGTTTTTT
.	TRBV13	.	TRBJ1-3	CASSLRPGWPGNTIYF	TGTGCCAGCAGCTTAAGGCCAGGCTGGCCTGGAAACACCATATATTTT
once	TRBV29-1	TRBD1	TRBJ1-2	CSGVQGGDYGYTF	TGCAGCGGGGTCCAGGGGGGAGATTATGGCTACACCTTC
.	TRBV5-5	.	TRBJ1-5	CASSLMLGQVQPQHF	TGTGCCAGCAGCTTAATGTTAGGGCAGGTACAGCCCCAGCATTTT
.	TRBV4-3	TRBD2	TRBJ2-1	CASSQRTSGSGNEQFF	TGCGCCAGCAGCCAACGGACTAGCGGGAGTGGCAATGAGCAGTTCTTC
.	TRBV3-1/TRBV3-2	.	TRBJ2-7	CASSHNSYEQYF	TGTGCCAGCAGCCACAACTCCTACGAGCAGTACTTC
.	TRBV9	.	TRBJ2-7	CASSVENTYEQYF	TGTGCCAGCAGCGTAGAAAACACCTACGAGCAGTACTTC
.	TRBV6-6	.	TRBJ2-7	CASSLPRTPSYEQYF	TGTGCCAGCAGTTTGCCTCGAACCCCTTCCTACGAGCAGTACTTC
.	TRBV13	.	TRBJ2-2	CASSLMGAGELFF	TGTGCCAGCAGCTTAATGGGGGCCGGGGAGCTGTTTTTT
.	TRBV29-1	.	TRBJ1-2	CSVEEAGNYGYTF	TGCAGCGTTGAAGAGGCAGGGAACTATGGCTACACCTTC
.	TRBV2	.	TRBJ2-5	CASSRGQPRETQYF	TGTGCCAGCAGCCGAGGTCAGCCCAGAGAGACCCAGTACTTC
.	TRBV23-1	.	TRBJ2-7	CASSQGQGRYEQYF	TGCGCCAGCAGTCAAGGGCAGGGGAGATACGAGCAGTACTTC
.	TRBV7-6	.	TRBJ1-2	CASSLSQDQGGYTF	TGTGCCAGCAGCTTGTCCCAGGACCAAGGGGGCTACACCTTC
once	TRBV7-2	TRBD1	TRBJ1-1	CASGRGAAMNTEAFF	TGTGCCAGCGGCAGGGGGGCAGCGATGAACACTGAAGCTTTCTTT
.	TRBV7-7	.	TRBJ2-1	CASSSGSPSYNEQFF	TGTGCCAGCAGTTCGGGGAGCCCCTCCTACAATGAGCAGTTCTTC
.	TRBV27	.	TRBJ1-1	CASSLGRGNTEAFF	TGTGCCAGCAGTTTGGGGCGGGGGAACACTGAAGCTTTCTTT
.	TRBV19	.	TRBJ1-3	CASSKSSSGNTIYF	TGTGCCAGTAGTAAGAGCAGCTCTGGAAACACCATATATTTT
.	TRBV27	.	TRBJ1-3	CASSPHNSGNTIYF	TGTGCCAGCAGTCCTCATAACTCTGGAAACACCATATATTTT
.	TRBV4-1	TRBD2	TRBJ2-7	CASSPGTISEQYF	TGCGCCAGCAGTCCCGGGACTATTAGCGAGCAGTACTTC
.	TRBV20-1	.	TRBJ2-1	CSARTHNEQFF	TGCAGTGCTAGAACCCACAATGAGCAGTTCTTC
.	TRBV4-1	TRBD2	TRBJ2-7	CASSQAGGAGVIYEQYF	TGCGCCAGCAGCCAAGCCGGTGGGGCGGGGGTTATCTACGAGCAGTACTTC
.	TRBV3-1/TRBV3-2	.	TRBJ1-1	CASSRGQADTEAFF	TGTGCCAGCAGCCGGGGACAAGCTGACACTGAAGCTTTCTTT